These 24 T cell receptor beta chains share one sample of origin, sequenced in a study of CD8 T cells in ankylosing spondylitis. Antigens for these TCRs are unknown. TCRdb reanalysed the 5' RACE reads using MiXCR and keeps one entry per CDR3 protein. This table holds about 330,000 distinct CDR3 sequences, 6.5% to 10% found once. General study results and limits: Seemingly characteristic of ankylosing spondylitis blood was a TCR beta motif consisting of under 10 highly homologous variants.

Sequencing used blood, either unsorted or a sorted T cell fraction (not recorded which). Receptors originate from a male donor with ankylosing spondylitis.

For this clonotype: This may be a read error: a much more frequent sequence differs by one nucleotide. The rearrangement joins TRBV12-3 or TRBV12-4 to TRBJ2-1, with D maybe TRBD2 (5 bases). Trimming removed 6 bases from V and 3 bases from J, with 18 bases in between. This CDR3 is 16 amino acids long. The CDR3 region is CASRADGGRFYNEQFF. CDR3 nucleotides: TGTGCCAGCAGAGCTGACGGAGGCAGGTTCTACAATGAGCAGTTCTTC.

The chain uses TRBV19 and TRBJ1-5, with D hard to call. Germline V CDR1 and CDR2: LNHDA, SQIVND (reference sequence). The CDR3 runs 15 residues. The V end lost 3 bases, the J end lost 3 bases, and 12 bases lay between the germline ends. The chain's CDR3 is CASSISAADNQPQHF. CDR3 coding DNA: TGTGCCAGTAGTATCTCGGCGGCAGACAATCAGCCCCAGCATTTT.

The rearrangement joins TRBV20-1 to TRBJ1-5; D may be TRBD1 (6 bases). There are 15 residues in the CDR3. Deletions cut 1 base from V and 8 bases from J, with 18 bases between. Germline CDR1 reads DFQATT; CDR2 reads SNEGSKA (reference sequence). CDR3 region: CSARGRGGPKEPQHF. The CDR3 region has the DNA TGCAGTGCTAGAGGCCGGGGGGGGCCTAAGGAGCCCCAGCATTTT.

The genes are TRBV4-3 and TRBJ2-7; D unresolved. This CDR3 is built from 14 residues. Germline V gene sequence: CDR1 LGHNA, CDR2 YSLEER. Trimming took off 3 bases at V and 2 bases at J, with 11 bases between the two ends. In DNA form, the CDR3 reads TGCGCCAGCAGCCACGCTCTCGGTACCTACGAGCAGTACTTC. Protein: CASSHALGTYEQYF.

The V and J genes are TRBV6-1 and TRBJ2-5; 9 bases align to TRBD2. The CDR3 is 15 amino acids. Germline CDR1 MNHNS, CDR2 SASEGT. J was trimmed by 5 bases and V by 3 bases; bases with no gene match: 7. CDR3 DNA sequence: TGTGCCAGCAGTGACACGGGACTAGCTTTGGAGACCCAGTACTTC. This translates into CASSDTGLALETQYF.

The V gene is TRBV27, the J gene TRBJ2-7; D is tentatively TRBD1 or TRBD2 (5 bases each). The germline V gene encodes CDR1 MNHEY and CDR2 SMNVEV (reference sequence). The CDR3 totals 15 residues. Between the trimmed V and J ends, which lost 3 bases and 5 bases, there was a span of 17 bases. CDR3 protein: CASSLTNLRGDEQYF. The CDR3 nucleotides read TGTGCCAGCAGTTTGACAAACCTGAGGGGCGACGAGCAGTACTTC.

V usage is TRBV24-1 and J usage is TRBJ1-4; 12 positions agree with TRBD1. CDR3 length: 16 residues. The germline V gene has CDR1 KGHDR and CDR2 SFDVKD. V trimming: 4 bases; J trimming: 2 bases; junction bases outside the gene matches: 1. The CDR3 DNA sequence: TGTGCCACCAGTGAGGGGACAGGGGGCACTAATGAAAAACTGTTTTTT. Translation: CATSEGTGGTNEKLFF.

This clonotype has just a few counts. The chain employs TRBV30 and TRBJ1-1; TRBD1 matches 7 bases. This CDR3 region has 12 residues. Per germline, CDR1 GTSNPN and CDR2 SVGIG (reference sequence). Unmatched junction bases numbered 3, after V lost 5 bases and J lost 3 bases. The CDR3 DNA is TGTGCCTGGGGGCAGGGGGACACTGAAGCTTTCTTT. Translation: CAWGQGDTEAFF.

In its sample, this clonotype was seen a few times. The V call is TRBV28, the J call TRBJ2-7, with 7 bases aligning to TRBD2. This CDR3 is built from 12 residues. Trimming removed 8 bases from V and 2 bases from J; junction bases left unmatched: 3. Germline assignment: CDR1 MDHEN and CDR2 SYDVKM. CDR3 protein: CASGGVPYEQYF. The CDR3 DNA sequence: TGTGCCAGCGGGGGGGTACCCTACGAGCAGTACTTC.

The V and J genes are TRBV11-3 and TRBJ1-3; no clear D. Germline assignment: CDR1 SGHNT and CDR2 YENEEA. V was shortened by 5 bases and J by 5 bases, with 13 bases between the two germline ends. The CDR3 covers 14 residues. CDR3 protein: CASSKGRERNTIYF. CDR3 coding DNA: TGTGCCAGCAGCAAAGGACGGGAGAGAAACACCATATATTTT.

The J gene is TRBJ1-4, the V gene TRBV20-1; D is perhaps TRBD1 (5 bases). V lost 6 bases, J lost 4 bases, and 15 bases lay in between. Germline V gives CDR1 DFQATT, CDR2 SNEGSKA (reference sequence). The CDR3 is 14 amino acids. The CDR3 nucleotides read TGCAGTGCCCGACGGGGCCCGGGTAATGAAAAACTGTTTTTT. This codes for CSARRGPGNEKLFF.

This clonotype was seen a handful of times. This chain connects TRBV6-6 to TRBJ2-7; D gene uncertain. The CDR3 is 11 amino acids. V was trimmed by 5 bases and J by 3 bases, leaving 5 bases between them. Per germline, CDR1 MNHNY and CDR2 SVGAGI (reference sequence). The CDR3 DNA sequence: TGTGCCAGCAGTAACATCTACGAGCAGTACTTC. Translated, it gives CASSNIYEQYF.

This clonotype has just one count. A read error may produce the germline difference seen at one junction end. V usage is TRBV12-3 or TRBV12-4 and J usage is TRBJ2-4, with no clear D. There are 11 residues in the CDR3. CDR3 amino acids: CASSGENNQYF. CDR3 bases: TGTGCCAGCAGTGGGGAAAACAATCAGTACTTC.

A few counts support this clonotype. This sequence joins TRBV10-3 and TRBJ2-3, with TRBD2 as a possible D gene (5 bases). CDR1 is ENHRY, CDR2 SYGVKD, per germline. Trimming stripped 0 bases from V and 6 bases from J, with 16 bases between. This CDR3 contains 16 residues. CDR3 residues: CAISESGRGGSDTQYF. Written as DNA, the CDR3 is TGTGCCATCAGTGAGTCAGGCAGAGGAGGCTCGGATACGCAGTATTTT.

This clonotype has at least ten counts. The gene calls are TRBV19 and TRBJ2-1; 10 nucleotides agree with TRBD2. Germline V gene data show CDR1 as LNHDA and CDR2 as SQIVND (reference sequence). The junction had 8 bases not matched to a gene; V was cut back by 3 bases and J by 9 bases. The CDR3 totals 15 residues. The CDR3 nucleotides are TGTGCCAGTAGTATTTGGCTAGCGGGAGACGGTGAGCAGTTCTTC. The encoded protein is CASSIWLAGDGEQFF.

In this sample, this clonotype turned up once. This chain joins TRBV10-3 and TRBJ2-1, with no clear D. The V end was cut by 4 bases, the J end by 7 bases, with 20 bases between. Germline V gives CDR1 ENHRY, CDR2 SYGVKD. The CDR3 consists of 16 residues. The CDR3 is CAISVGSVAAVNEQFF. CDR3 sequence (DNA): TGTGCCATCAGTGTAGGATCGGTAGCCGCTGTGAATGAGCAGTTCTTC.

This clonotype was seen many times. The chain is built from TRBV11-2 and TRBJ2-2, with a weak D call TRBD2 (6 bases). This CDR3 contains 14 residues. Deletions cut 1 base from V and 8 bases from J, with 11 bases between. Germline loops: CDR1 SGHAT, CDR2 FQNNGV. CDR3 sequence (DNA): TGTGCCAGCAGCTTAGCAGGGACTGGAGGGGAGCTGTTTTTT. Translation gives CASSLAGTGGELFF.

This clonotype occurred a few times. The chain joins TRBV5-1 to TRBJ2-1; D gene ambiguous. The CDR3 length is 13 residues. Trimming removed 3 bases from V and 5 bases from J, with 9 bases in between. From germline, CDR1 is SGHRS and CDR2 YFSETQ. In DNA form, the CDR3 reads TGCGCCAGCAGCTCAACGGAAGACAATGAGCAGTTCTTC. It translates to CASSSTEDNEQFF.

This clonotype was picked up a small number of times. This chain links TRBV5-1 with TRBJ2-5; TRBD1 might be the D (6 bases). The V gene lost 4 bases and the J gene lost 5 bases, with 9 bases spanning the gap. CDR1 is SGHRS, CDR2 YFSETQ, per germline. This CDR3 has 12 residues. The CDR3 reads CASSTGMETQYF. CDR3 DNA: TGCGCCAGCAGCACAGGGATGGAGACCCAGTACTTC.

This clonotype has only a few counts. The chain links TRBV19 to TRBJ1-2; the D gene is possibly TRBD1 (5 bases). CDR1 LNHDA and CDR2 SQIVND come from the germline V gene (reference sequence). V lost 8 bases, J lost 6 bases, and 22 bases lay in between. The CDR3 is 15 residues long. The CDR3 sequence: CASHRGQGWGDGYTF. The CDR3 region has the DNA TGTGCCAGTCATAGGGGCCAGGGCTGGGGTGATGGCTACACCTTC.

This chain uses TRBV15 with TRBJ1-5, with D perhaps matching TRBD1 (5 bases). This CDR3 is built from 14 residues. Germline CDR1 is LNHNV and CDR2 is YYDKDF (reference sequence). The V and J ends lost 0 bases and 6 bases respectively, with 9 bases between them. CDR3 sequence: CATSRDLGGQPQHF. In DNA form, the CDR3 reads TGTGCCACCAGCAGAGATTTGGGGGGTCAGCCCCAGCATTTT.

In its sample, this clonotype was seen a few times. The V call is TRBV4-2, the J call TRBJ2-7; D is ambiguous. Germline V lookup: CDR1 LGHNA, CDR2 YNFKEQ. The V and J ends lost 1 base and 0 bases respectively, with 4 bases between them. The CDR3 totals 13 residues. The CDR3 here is CASSQGDSYEQYF. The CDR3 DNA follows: TGTGCCAGCAGCCAAGGTGACTCCTACGAGCAGTACTTC.

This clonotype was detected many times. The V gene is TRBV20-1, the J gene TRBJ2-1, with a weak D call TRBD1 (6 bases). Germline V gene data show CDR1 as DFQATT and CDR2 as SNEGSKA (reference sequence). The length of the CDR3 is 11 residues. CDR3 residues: CTPGAENEQFF. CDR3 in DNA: TGCACCCCAGGGGCGGAGAATGAGCAGTTCTTC.

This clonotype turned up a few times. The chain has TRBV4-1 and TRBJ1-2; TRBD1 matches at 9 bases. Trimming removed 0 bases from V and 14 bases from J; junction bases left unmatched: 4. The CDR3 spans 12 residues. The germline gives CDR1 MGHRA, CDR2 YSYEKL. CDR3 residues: CASSQDRQGGTF. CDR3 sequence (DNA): TGCGCCAGCAGCCAAGATCGACAGGGGGGAACCTTC.